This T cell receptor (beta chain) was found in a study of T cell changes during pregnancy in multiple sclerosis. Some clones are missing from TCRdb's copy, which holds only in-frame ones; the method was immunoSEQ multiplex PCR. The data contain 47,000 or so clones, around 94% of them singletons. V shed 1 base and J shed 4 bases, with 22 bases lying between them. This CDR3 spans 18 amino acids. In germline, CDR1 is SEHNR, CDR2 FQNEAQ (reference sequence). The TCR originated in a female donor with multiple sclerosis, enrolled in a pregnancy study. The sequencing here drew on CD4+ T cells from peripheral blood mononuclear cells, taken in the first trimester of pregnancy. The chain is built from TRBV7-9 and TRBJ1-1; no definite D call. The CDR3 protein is CASSLVRQLLSFLTEAFF. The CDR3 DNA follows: TGTGCCAGCAGCTTAGTCAGGCAGTTACTCAGTTTCCTCACTGAAGCTTTCTTT.